Detailed here is one T cell receptor beta chain. This table comes from immunoSEQ multiplex PCR, and its TCRdb copy is limited to in-frame clones, with some not included. In the table there are about 110,000 clones, around 86% of which are singletons. These data are taken from a study of T cell responses to AZD1222 COVID-19 vaccine. Germline-derived CDR1 and CDR2 are SNHLY and FYNNEI. The CDR3 extends over 13 amino acids. With 6 bases removed from V and 4 bases from J, the gap between germline ends came to 10 bases. The TCR sequence derives from an adult in good health. Material: peripheral blood, obtained on day 0 of AZD1222 vaccination. The J gene is TRBJ1-3, the V gene TRBV2, with D uncertain. The CDR3 DNA reads TGTGCCAGCAGGACTCCACCGGGAAACACCATATATTTT. This sequence encodes CASRTPPGNTIYF.